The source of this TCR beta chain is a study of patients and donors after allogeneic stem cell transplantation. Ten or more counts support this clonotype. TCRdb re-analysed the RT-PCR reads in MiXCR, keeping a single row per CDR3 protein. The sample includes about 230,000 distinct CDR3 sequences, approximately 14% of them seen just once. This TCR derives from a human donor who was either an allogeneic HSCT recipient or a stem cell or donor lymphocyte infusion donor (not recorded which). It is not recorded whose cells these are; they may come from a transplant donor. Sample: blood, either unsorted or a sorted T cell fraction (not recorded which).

CDR3 sequence: CASSQGMVTGDTEAFF. CDR3 nucleotides: TGTGCCAGCAGCCAGGGAATGGTGACAGGAGACACTGAAGCTTTCTTT. The chain couples TRBV14 to TRBJ1-1; D perhaps matches TRBD1 (6 bases). This CDR3 contains 16 residues. V was shortened by 3 bases and J by 3 bases, with 17 bases between the two germline ends. Germline V CDR1 and CDR2: SGHDN, FVKESK.